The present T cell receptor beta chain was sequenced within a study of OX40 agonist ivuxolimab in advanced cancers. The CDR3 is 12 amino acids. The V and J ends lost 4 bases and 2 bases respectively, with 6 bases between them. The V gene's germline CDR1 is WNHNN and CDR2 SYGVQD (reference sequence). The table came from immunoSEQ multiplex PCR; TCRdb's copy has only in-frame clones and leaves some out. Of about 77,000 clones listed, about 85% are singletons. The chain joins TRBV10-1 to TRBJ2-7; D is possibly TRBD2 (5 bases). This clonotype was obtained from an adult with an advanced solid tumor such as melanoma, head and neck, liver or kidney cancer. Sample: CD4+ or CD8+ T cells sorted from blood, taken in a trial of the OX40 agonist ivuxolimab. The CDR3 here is CASSASPYEQYF. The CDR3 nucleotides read TGCGCCAGCAGTGCTAGCCCCTACGAGCAGTACTTC.